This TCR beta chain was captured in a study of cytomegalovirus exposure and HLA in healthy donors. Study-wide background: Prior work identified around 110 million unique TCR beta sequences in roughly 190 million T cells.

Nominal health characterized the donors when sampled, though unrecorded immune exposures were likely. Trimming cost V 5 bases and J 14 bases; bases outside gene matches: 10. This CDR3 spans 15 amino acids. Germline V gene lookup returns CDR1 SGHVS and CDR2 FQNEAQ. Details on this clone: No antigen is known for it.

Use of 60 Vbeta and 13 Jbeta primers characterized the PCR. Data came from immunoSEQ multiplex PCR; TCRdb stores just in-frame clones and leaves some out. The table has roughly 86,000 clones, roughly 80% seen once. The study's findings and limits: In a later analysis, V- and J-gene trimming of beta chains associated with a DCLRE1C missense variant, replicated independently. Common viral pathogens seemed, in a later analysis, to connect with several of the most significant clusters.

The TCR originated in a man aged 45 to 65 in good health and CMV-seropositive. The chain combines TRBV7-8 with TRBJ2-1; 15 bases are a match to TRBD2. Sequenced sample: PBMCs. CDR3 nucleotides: TGTGCCAGCAGCCCAATCGGGACTAGCGGGGGGCGGGAGTTCTTC. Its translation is CASSPIGTSGGREFF.